A selection of T cell receptor beta chains follows, all from one sample in a study of blood T cells in healthy people across ages. Using its own MiXCR run on the 5' RACE reads, TCRdb lists one record per CDR3 protein. The table shows approximately 360,000 distinct CDR3 sequences, with roughly half occurring only once. Sequencing used blood. These receptors were taken from a man aged 55 to 69 in good health. The CDR3 runs from the conserved cysteine through the conserved F or W. A D gene is named only where the DNA matches it firmly. Only part of the rows carry a size: once, few, many, or a class if the clone is expanded.

D	V	J	size	DNA	CDR3
-	TRBV27	TRBJ2-7	few	TGTGCCTCCGGGGGCCTACCCTACGAGCAGTACTTC	CASGGLPYEQYF
TRBD1	TRBV6-2/TRBV6-3	TRBJ2-5	once	TGTGCCAGCAATAACAGGGGGAGTCAAGAGACCCAGTACTTC	CASNNRGSQETQYF
TRBD1	TRBV12-3/TRBV12-4	TRBJ1-6	few	TGTGCCAGCAGTTTCGACAGGGGTAATTCACCCCTCCACTTT	CASSFDRGNSPLHF
TRBD1	TRBV7-3	TRBJ1-2	few	TGTGCCAGCAGCCCAGGACAGGTTGGGGGCTATGGCTACACCTTC	CASSPGQVGGYGYTF
-	TRBV13	TRBJ1-1	-	TGTGCCAGCAGCAGCGGGCTCTCGGGCACTGAAGCTTTCTTT	CASSSGLSGTEAFF
-	TRBV27	TRBJ2-3	-	TGTGCCAGCAGTTTAGAGGGAAAGAGGACAGATACGCAGTATTTT	CASSLEGKRTDTQYF
-	TRBV29-1	TRBJ2-1	-	TGCAGCGTCCCGGCCCCGGACAATGAGCAGTTCTTC	CSVPAPDNEQFF
-	TRBV27	TRBJ2-7	-	TGTGCCAGCGGAACCGGGCCCGGAGGCTACGAGCAGTACTTC	CASGTGPGGYEQYF
-	TRBV21-1	TRBJ2-1	-	TGTGCCAGCAGCGCGCGAGACCCGGGACAGGGTATCAATGAGCAGTTCTTC	CASSARDPGQGINEQFF
TRBD1	TRBV20-1	TRBJ2-1	-	TGCAGTGCTGAAGGACAGGGCGTAAACTACAATGAGCAGTTCTTC	CSAEGQGVNYNEQFF
TRBD1	TRBV6-2/TRBV6-3	TRBJ2-7	-	TGTGCCAACAGATACACCGGGACAGCCACCTACGAGCAGTACTTC	CANRYTGTATYEQYF
-	TRBV20-1	TRBJ2-7	few	TGCAGTGCTAGAGATCGGAGGGGAAGGCCCTACGAGCAGTACTTC	CSARDRRGRPYEQYF
-	TRBV7-2	TRBJ1-4	-	TGTGCCAGCAGCTCTTGGGGTGTCGATGAAAAACTGTTTTTT	CASSSWGVDEKLFF
TRBD1	TRBV4-3	TRBJ2-7	-	TGCGCCAGCAGCCCGATGGTCGGGCAGGGGGCAACAGACGAGCAGTACTTC	CASSPMVGQGATDEQYF
-	TRBV3-1	TRBJ2-7	few	TGTGCCAGCAGCCAAGTCCCCGACGAGCAGTACTTC	CASSQVPDEQYF
-	TRBV19	TRBJ2-7	many	TGTGCCAGTACCCCCGGGATTGGAGGGTTTTACGAGCAGTACTTC	CASTPGIGGFYEQYF
TRBD2	TRBV7-6	TRBJ2-5	-	TGTGCCAGCAGCCTTTACCGCGGGAGGGAACCAGAGACCCAGTACTTC	CASSLYRGREPETQYF
TRBD2	TRBV20-1	TRBJ2-1	-	TGCAGTGCTGAGACCTGGACTAGCGGGCTCTACAATGAGCAGTTCTTC	CSAETWTSGLYNEQFF
-	TRBV27	TRBJ1-2	-	TGTGCCAGCAGTTTTGGGGGGGGCGATGACTACACCTTC	CASSFGGGDDYTF
-	TRBV20-1	TRBJ2-1	-	TGCAGTGCTAGCCCGCGCGGAGCTATCGGGAGCGAGCAGTTCTTC	CSASPRGAIGSEQFF
TRBD2	TRBV12-3/TRBV12-4	TRBJ2-3	few	TGTGCCAGCAGTCATGTTAGCGGGGTCCGCACAGATACGCAGTATTTT	CASSHVSGVRTDTQYF
-	TRBV12-3/TRBV12-4	TRBJ1-6	-	TGTGCCAGCAGAGTCGTTGGGAATTCACCCCTCCACTTT	CASRVVGNSPLHF
TRBD2	TRBV7-2	TRBJ2-7	-	TGTGCCAGCAGCGAGGGACTAGCGGCCTCCTTCGAGCAGTACTTC	CASSEGLAASFEQYF
-	TRBV30	TRBJ2-6	many	TGTGCCTGGCTGAGGGGACGTGGGGCCAACGTCCTGACTTTC	CAWLRGRGANVLTF